The 20 T cell receptor beta chains given below trace back to one sample, sequenced in a study of HIV-infected children after antiretroviral therapy interruption. Documented treatment: PENTA 11 planned treatment interruption arm or continuous ART arm. A 3' RACE protocol on RNA, with unique molecular identifiers, produced the TCR library. TCRdb independently ran MiXCR on the 3' RACE reads; one entry per CDR3 protein. The table lists under 50,000 distinct CDR3 sequences, more than 3.5% of them singletons, with roughly 0.7% in the top ten. The material sequenced was CD45RA+ CD4+ T cells from PBMCs, pooled from several time points, taken from a donor given antiretroviral therapy, either interrupted or continuous. Subset reported: naive CD4+ CD45RA+ CD45RO- T cells. The receptors were gathered from a pool of human donors with HIV.

This clonotype was counted many times. V and J are TRBV20-1 and TRBJ1-1; TRBD1 is a possible D gene (5 bases). Trimming took 4 bases from V and 5 from J, leaving 23 bases between them. The CDR3 is 16 residues long. Germline values: CDR1 DFQATT, CDR2 SNEGSKA (reference sequence). CDR3 in amino acids: CSATSPAGRERTEAFF. CDR3 nucleotides: TGCAGTGCTACTTCCCCGGCGGGCAGGGAGAGGACTGAAGCTTTCTTT.

In its sample, this clonotype was seen a few times. This chain uses TRBV4-2 with TRBJ2-3, with 10 bases aligning to TRBD2. Germline CDR1 LGHNA, CDR2 YNFKEQ. With V trimmed by 3 bases and J by 5 bases, 11 bases remained unmatched. This CDR3 has 17 residues. CDR3 coding DNA: TGTGCCAGCAGCCAGAGAGGGCTAGCGGGGGCGGAAGATACGCAGTATTTT. Translating it yields CASSQRGLAGAEDTQYF.

The chain employs TRBV29-1 and TRBJ1-1; D unresolved. The length of the CDR3 is 10 residues. Germline values: CDR1 SQVTM, CDR2 ANQGSEA. The V gene lost 7 bases and the J gene lost 2 bases, with 5 bases spanning the gap. The CDR3 region has the DNA TGCAGCGGTCGTAACACTGAAGCTTTCTTT. Protein sequence: CSGRNTEAFF.

This clonotype occurred many times. The J gene is TRBJ2-1, the V gene TRBV9; D is possibly TRBD1 (6 bases). This CDR3 comprises 13 residues. Germline V gene lookup returns CDR1 SGDLS and CDR2 YYNGEE. V lost 4 bases to trimming and J lost 8 bases, with 13 bases between them. The CDR3 region has the DNA TGTGCCAGCAGCAGAGGGGGTCAGGATGAGCAGTTCTTC. Translation: CASSRGGQDEQFF.

This clonotype was observed a few times. The genes are TRBV12-3 or TRBV12-4 and TRBJ1-1; D might be TRBD1 (5 bases). This CDR3 region has 12 residues. Between the trimmed V and J ends, which lost 7 bases and 2 bases, there was a span of 8 bases. The CDR3 spells CASTQGNTEAFF. Here the CDR3 DNA reads TGTGCCAGCACGCAGGGCAACACTGAAGCTTTCTTT.

In this sample, this clonotype turned up many times. The genes are TRBV28 and TRBJ2-3, with 8 bases fitting TRBD1. Trimming cost V 5 bases and J 5 bases; bases outside gene matches: 9. Germline lookup yields CDR1 MDHEN and CDR2 SYDVKM. This CDR3 comprises 15 residues. Written as DNA, the CDR3 is TGTGCCAGCAGTCACGGGACAGGTCGTAGAGATACGCAGTATTTT. Translation gives CASSHGTGRRDTQYF.

The table lists this clonotype with many counts. The rearrangement links TRBV12-3 or TRBV12-4 to TRBJ2-1, with 7 bases identical to TRBD2. The CDR3 covers 17 residues. V dropped 3 bases and J dropped 0; count of bases not matched to a gene: 8. The chain's CDR3 is CASSFGQRGSSYNEQFF. The CDR3 DNA reads TGTGCCAGCAGTTTTGGCCAGCGGGGTAGCTCCTACAATGAGCAGTTCTTC.

This clonotype was seen ten or more times. The V and J genes are TRBV19 and TRBJ1-6, with D perhaps matching TRBD1 (6 bases). CDR1 LNHDA and CDR2 SQIVND come from the germline V gene (reference sequence). The germline V and J ends were trimmed by 7 bases and 14 bases, with 18 bases remaining between them. This CDR3 spans 13 amino acids. The CDR3 loop reads CASTSRGGWTLHF. The CDR3 region has the DNA TGTGCCAGTACCTCACGAGGGGGGTGGACCCTCCACTTT.

This clonotype was recorded many times. The rearrangement uses TRBV28 and TRBJ1-6, with no clear D. This CDR3 has 13 amino acids. Germline V gives CDR1 MDHEN, CDR2 SYDVKM. Trimming pared 3 bases from V and 5 bases from J, leaving 5 bases between. The CDR3 here is CASSFGDNSPLHF. CDR3 DNA sequence: TGTGCCAGCAGTTTCGGCGATAATTCACCCCTCCACTTT.

This clonotype was seen a few times. V and J are TRBV6-2 or TRBV6-3 and TRBJ2-4; 7 nucleotides line up with TRBD2. V shed 9 bases and J 2 bases; nucleotides not matched to a gene: 7. Germline V gene data show CDR1 as MNHEY and CDR2 as SVGEGT. The CDR3 has 14 amino acids. CDR3 sequence: CASWGGVTKNIQYF. CDR3 nucleotide sequence: TGTGCCAGTTGGGGGGGGGTAACCAAAAACATTCAGTACTTC.

This clonotype has just a few counts. This rearrangement joins TRBV25-1 to TRBJ2-1, with D perhaps being TRBD1 or TRBD2 (5 bases each). The germline V gene encodes CDR1 MGHDK and CDR2 SYGVNS. Trimming left V 6 bases short and J 6 bases short, with 12 bases between. The CDR3 has 13 residues. DNA of the CDR3: TGTGCCAGCAGGCTGGGGGACCTCAATGAGCAGTTCTTC. Translation: CASRLGDLNEQFF. Complete variable domain (other parts from reference TRBV25-1 and TRBJ2-1): EADIYQTPRYLVIGTGKKITLECSQTMGHDKMYWYQQDPGMELHLIHYSYGVNSTEKGDLSSESTVSRIRTEHFPLTLESARPSHTSQYLCASRLGDLNEQFFGPGTRLTVL.

This clonotype was found many times. The chain joins TRBV9 to TRBJ2-5; weak D call: TRBD2 (5 bases). Germline-derived CDR1 and CDR2 are SGDLS and YYNGEE. V gave up 1 base and J gave up 7 bases, with 11 bases separating them. This CDR3 contains 13 residues. In DNA form, the CDR3 reads TGTGCCAGCAGCGTACTCTTCGAGGGGACCCAGTACTTC. It specifies CASSVLFEGTQYF.

The genes are TRBV29-1 and TRBJ1-1; no reliable D call. V lost 5 bases and J 1 base, leaving 11 bases between the germline ends. This CDR3 is 13 amino acids long. Germline lookup yields CDR1 SQVTM and CDR2 ANQGSEA. CDR3 sequence: CSVSVTRNTEAFF. The CDR3 bases are TGCAGCGTTTCTGTGACAAGGAACACTGAAGCTTTCTTT.

This clonotype was observed many times. J is TRBJ2-1 and V is TRBV24-1; 11 positions match TRBD1. CDR3 length: 15 residues. J was trimmed by 6 bases and V by 5 bases; bases with no gene match: 5. The V gene's germline CDR1 is KGHDR and CDR2 SFDVKD. The CDR3 bases are TGTGCCACCAGTGTCTTGGACAGGGGGCTCAATGAGCAGTTCTTC. Translation gives CATSVLDRGLNEQFF.

This clonotype occurred many times. This chain links TRBV28 with TRBJ2-7, with D possibly matching TRBD1 (5 bases). Trimming took 8 bases from V and 6 from J, leaving 20 bases between them. The CDR3 is 14 residues long. Germline V gene lookup returns CDR1 MDHEN and CDR2 SYDVKM. The CDR3 DNA follows: TGTGCCAGCTTGGGGCGGATACCGGGTTCCGAGCAGTACTTC. It codes for CASLGRIPGSEQYF. Using reference TRBV28 and TRBJ2-7 for the parts outside the CDR3, the full variable domain is DVKVTQSSRYLVKRTGEKVFLECVQDMDHENMFWYRQDPGLGLRLIYFSYDVKMKEKGDIPEGYSVSREKKERFSLILESASTNQTSMYLCASLGRIPGSEQYFGPGTRLTVT.

This clonotype came up many times. The chain employs TRBV4-1 and TRBJ1-4; D uncertain. V was cut by 1 base and J by 0 bases, with 12 bases left in between. CDR3 length: 17 residues. Germline CDR1 MGHRA, CDR2 YSYEKL. CDR3 nucleotides: TGCGCCAGCAGCCAAGTGCGTCCTATTGCAACTAATGAAAAACTGTTTTTT. Encoded protein: CASSQVRPIATNEKLFF.

The chain employs TRBV5-1 and TRBJ1-3, with D unclear. V was shortened by 4 bases and J by 0 bases, with 14 bases between the two germline ends. CDR1 and CDR2 (germline): SGHRS, YFSETQ. The CDR3 totals 16 residues. CDR3 nucleotides: TGCGCCAGCAGCCCGACCTTCCCAGACTCTGGAAACACCATATATTTT. As protein: CASSPTFPDSGNTIYF.

This clonotype was picked up a small number of times. The rearrangement uses TRBV28 and TRBJ2-1, with 9 positions matching TRBD1. Germline V CDR1 and CDR2: MDHEN, SYDVKM. V was clipped by 2 bases and J by 4 bases; unmatched bases: 6. There are 16 residues in the CDR3. The CDR3 spells CASSLDATGGYNEQFF. Written as DNA, the CDR3 is TGTGCCAGCAGTTTAGATGCGACAGGGGGGTACAATGAGCAGTTCTTC.

There are a few counts of this clonotype. The genes are TRBV6-1 and TRBJ2-1; D might be TRBD2 (6 bases). V was shortened by 1 base and J by 2 bases, with 12 bases between the two germline ends. The CDR3 is 16 residues long. Germline values: CDR1 MNHNS, CDR2 SASEGT. In DNA form, the CDR3 reads TGTGCCAGCAGTGAAGGGGGAGGCGTCCCCTACAATGAGCAGTTCTTC. It codes for CASSEGGGVPYNEQFF.

V gene TRBV24-1 combines with J gene TRBJ1-6; no definite D call. V dropped 2 bases and J dropped 5 bases, with 6 bases sitting between them. Germline values: CDR1 KGHDR, CDR2 SFDVKD. The CDR3 is 14 amino acids. The DNA for the CDR3 is TGTGCCACCAGTGATTCACGGGATAATTCACCCCTCCACTTT. As protein: CATSDSRDNSPLHF.